This is a list of T cell receptor beta chains from one sample in a study of radiation and T cells in renal cell carcinoma. Assay used: immunoSEQ multiplex PCR; TCRdb lists only in-frame clones, some missing. Found here are fewer than 200,000 clones, less than 90% of them singletons; the top ten hold approximately 10%. The sample was blood, taken from a patient whose treatment included radiotherapy and nephrectomy. The receptors were sampled from a woman aged 50 to 60 with renal cell carcinoma. Both conserved end residues are part of each CDR3. A D gene is named only where the DNA matches it firmly. Clone size, where shown, is once, few, many, or a class for clones that have expanded.

clone_size: .; j_call: TRBJ2-2; d_call: TRBD2; cdr3_length: 18; v_call: TRBV7-2; cdr3_aa: CASSLRPSGGLNTGELFF; cdr3_nt: TGTGCCAGCAGCTTAAGGCCTAGCGGGGGCCTCAACACCGGGGAGCTGTTTTTT
clone_size: .; j_call: TRBJ2-1; d_call: .; cdr3_length: 13; v_call: TRBV6-1; cdr3_aa: CASTSSSYNEQFF; cdr3_nt: TGTGCCAGCACCAGTAGCTCCTACAATGAGCAGTTCTTC
clone_size: .; j_call: TRBJ2-2; d_call: TRBD1; cdr3_length: 17; v_call: TRBV11-3; cdr3_aa: CASSRRQGKINTGELFF; cdr3_nt: TGTGCCAGCAGCCGGCGACAGGGGAAGATCAACACCGGGGAGCTGTTTTTT
clone_size: .; j_call: TRBJ1-5; d_call: .; cdr3_length: 15; v_call: TRBV5-5; cdr3_aa: CASSPQGPGVQPQHF; cdr3_nt: TGTGCCAGCAGCCCCCAAGGGCCAGGGGTTCAGCCCCAGCATTTT
clone_size: once; j_call: TRBJ2-7; d_call: TRBD1; cdr3_length: 14; v_call: TRBV27; cdr3_aa: CASSLRQGAYEQYF; cdr3_nt: TGTGCCAGCAGTCTACGACAGGGTGCCTACGAGCAGTACTTC
clone_size: .; j_call: TRBJ1-6; d_call: .; cdr3_length: 14; v_call: TRBV5-1; cdr3_aa: CASRRSGEHSPLHF; cdr3_nt: TGCGCCAGCAGGCGCTCAGGGGAGCACTCACCCCTCCACTTT
clone_size: .; j_call: TRBJ1-1; d_call: .; cdr3_length: 17; v_call: TRBV19; cdr3_aa: CASSIGRGFLVHTEAFF; cdr3_nt: TGTGCCAGTAGTATAGGTAGGGGGTTCTTGGTACACACTGAAGCTTTCTTT
clone_size: .; j_call: TRBJ1-3; d_call: .; cdr3_length: 13; v_call: TRBV30; cdr3_aa: CAWSEGTPNTIYF; cdr3_nt: TGTGCCTGGAGTGAAGGAACCCCCAACACCATATATTTT
clone_size: .; j_call: TRBJ1-1; d_call: .; cdr3_length: 14; v_call: TRBV6-6; cdr3_aa: CASSAEMGNTEAFF; cdr3_nt: TGTGCCAGCAGTGCTGAGATGGGGAACACTGAAGCTTTCTTT
clone_size: .; j_call: TRBJ2-7; d_call: TRBD1; cdr3_length: 15; v_call: TRBV11-3; cdr3_aa: CASSLGTGSIYEQYF; cdr3_nt: TGTGCCAGCAGCTTAGGGACAGGGTCTATCTACGAGCAGTACTTC
clone_size: once; j_call: TRBJ1-5; d_call: .; cdr3_length: 14; v_call: TRBV2; cdr3_aa: CASSGAGGDQPQHF; cdr3_nt: TGTGCCAGCAGTGGAGCCGGGGGGGATCAGCCCCAGCATTTT
clone_size: .; j_call: TRBJ2-5; d_call: .; cdr3_length: 15; v_call: TRBV5-1; cdr3_aa: CASSRGRLFQETQYF; cdr3_nt: TGCGCCAGCAGCCGAGGACGCCTATTCCAAGAGACCCAGTACTTC
clone_size: .; j_call: TRBJ1-6; d_call: .; cdr3_length: 13; v_call: TRBV4-1; cdr3_aa: CASSLYGDSPLHF; cdr3_nt: TGCGCCAGCAGCCTATACGGGGATTCACCCCTCCACTTT
clone_size: .; j_call: TRBJ2-3; d_call: .; cdr3_length: 17; v_call: TRBV10-2; cdr3_aa: CASRTRARGDNTDTQYF; cdr3_nt: TGCGCCAGCAGGACGAGAGCCCGCGGGGACAACACAGATACGCAGTATTTT
clone_size: .; j_call: TRBJ1-1; d_call: TRBD1; cdr3_length: 14; v_call: TRBV9; cdr3_aa: CASSVGGTGTEAFF; cdr3_nt: TGTGCCAGCAGCGTAGGGGGGACAGGAACTGAAGCTTTCTTT
clone_size: .; j_call: TRBJ1-1; d_call: .; cdr3_length: 16; v_call: TRBV25-1; cdr3_aa: CASSESGRVEATEAFF; cdr3_nt: TGTGCCAGCAGTGAATCTGGCAGGGTGGAGGCCACTGAAGCTTTCTTT
clone_size: .; j_call: TRBJ2-7; d_call: .; cdr3_length: 12; v_call: TRBV7-8; cdr3_aa: CASSPRDYEQYF; cdr3_nt: TGTGCCAGCAGCCCTCGGGACTACGAGCAGTACTTC
clone_size: .; j_call: TRBJ1-2; d_call: .; cdr3_length: 15; v_call: TRBV19; cdr3_aa: CASSSTPRGNYGYTF; cdr3_nt: TGTGCCAGTAGTTCCACCCCCAGGGGAAACTATGGCTACACCTTC
clone_size: .; j_call: TRBJ2-2; d_call: .; cdr3_length: 17; v_call: TRBV25-1; cdr3_aa: CASSVEWGSGNTGELFF; cdr3_nt: TGTGCCAGCAGTGTCGAATGGGGTAGCGGAAACACCGGGGAGCTGTTTTTT
clone_size: .; j_call: TRBJ2-7; d_call: .; cdr3_length: 13; v_call: TRBV4-2; cdr3_aa: CASSQGSSYEQYF; cdr3_nt: TGTGCCAGCAGCCAAGGGAGTTCCTACGAGCAGTACTTC
clone_size: .; j_call: TRBJ2-5; d_call: .; cdr3_length: 14; v_call: TRBV4-3; cdr3_aa: CASSQDIGRETQYF; cdr3_nt: TGCGCCAGCAGCCAAGATATTGGGAGGGAGACCCAGTACTTC
clone_size: .; j_call: TRBJ2-5; d_call: .; cdr3_length: 13; v_call: TRBV5-6; cdr3_aa: CASSLAHQETQYF; cdr3_nt: TGTGCCAGCAGCTTAGCACATCAAGAGACCCAGTACTTC
clone_size: once; j_call: TRBJ2-2; d_call: .; cdr3_length: 17; v_call: TRBV18; cdr3_aa: CASSPPGGQGYGGELFF; cdr3_nt: TGTGCCAGCTCACCACCCGGAGGGCAGGGATATGGCGGGGAGCTGTTTTTT
clone_size: once; j_call: TRBJ1-2; d_call: TRBD1; cdr3_length: 15; v_call: TRBV19; cdr3_aa: CASKKVGQGVKGYTF; cdr3_nt: TGTGCCAGTAAAAAGGTGGGACAGGGCGTGAAAGGCTACACCTTC
clone_size: .; j_call: TRBJ1-5; d_call: .; cdr3_length: 14; v_call: TRBV27; cdr3_aa: CASQDYYSNQPQHF; cdr3_nt: TGTGCCAGTCAGGATTACTATAGCAATCAGCCCCAGCATTTT
clone_size: .; j_call: TRBJ1-2; d_call: .; cdr3_length: 16; v_call: TRBV2; cdr3_aa: CASTEAGVLANYGYTF; cdr3_nt: TGTGCCAGCACCGAGGCGGGGGTCCTAGCTAACTATGGCTACACCTTC
clone_size: once; j_call: TRBJ1-4; d_call: TRBD1; cdr3_length: 13; v_call: TRBV2; cdr3_aa: CASKGTENEKLFF; cdr3_nt: TGTGCCAGCAAAGGGACAGAAAATGAAAAACTGTTTTTT